This T cell receptor beta chain was identified during a study of blood T cell repertoires in COVID-19 (dated by TCRdb to 2019 to 2021). Background for the entire study: Collaborator samples came from the United States, Italy and Spain and covered acute and convalescent phases of COVID-19. The material from the prospective study consisted of cDNA or gDNA derived from T cells, B-cell-depleted T cells, or PBMCs. Deeply sampled blood TCRbeta repertoires from subjects exposed to, actively infected with, or recovered from COVID-19 were included in the dataset. The repertoires were released in a freely available public database meant as a resource for research on the immune response to SARS-CoV-2. The samples were drawn from two sources: the first 160 participants of the ongoing ImmuneRACE study, and fewer than 1,500 subjects contributed by 6 global collaborators. Nearly every sample came with metadata listing a de-identified subject ID, COVID-19 status, age in years and sex. Where available, HLA class I and class II types were taken from metadata supplied by the sample provider and were not determined by assay-based typing. Broad study findings and their caveats: The amount of clinical and demographic metadata varied by source and participant and was provided uncurated.

Collaborating institutions collected whole blood in K2EDTA tubes following their own protocols. For TCRbeta analysis, collaborators shipped samples in one of three forms: frozen whole blood, isolated PBMCs, or DNA extracted from either of those sample types. The CDR3 covers 15 residues, taking in both the cysteine and the phenylalanine. This entry keeps only the CDR3 DNA: 45 bases, framed from base 1. For CDR1 and CDR2, the germline V gene (reference sequence) lists LNHDA and SQIVND. Trimming at the junction amounts to 9 bases on V and 0 bases on J, and the germline ends lie 15 bases apart. Points on this clone: No antigen is known for it. Nothing much larger sits one base from this clone, and base qualities are not available.

TCRbeta CDR3 regions were amplified from genomic DNA by means of the immunoSEQ Assay, a bias-controlled multiplex PCR. The source study handled its data this way. Within the assay, amplification of reference gene primers was used to estimate how many nucleated cells each sample contained. To quantify the absolute abundance of each unique TCRbeta CDR3 rearrangement, sequence reads were collapsed and filtered. For each sample, productive Simpson clonality was calculated as the square root of Simpson's diversity index over productive rearrangements. The clones in this table, taken by TCRdb from immuneACCESS, are in-frame only. Not every clone is retained; where verified, under half of the shortfall comes from an unresolved V gene, and the cause of the rest is unknown. The V and J calls and clone size are taken from that table; D and trimming were inferred from the DNA. A total of 160,000 or so clones appear in this sample, roughly nine tenths of them only once. The ten largest clones add up to 2.5% to 3% of the sample.

Sequencing input: peripheral blood. The receptor chain draws on TRBV19 and TRBJ2-1, with no reliable assignment of the D segment. The sequence was obtained from a man in his sixties with acute or convalescent COVID-19. The CDR3 corresponds to CASRRQAISYNEQFF. The DNA sequence is as follows: TGTGCCAGCAGACGGCAGGCGATCTCCTACAATGAGCAGTTCTTC.